Included here is one T cell receptor beta chain sequence, with context. Method: immunoSEQ multiplex PCR; TCRdb's copy keeps in-frame clones and lacks some. The top ten clones hold around 1.8% of a sample with 200,000 to 300,000 clones, approximately 84% of them seen once. The source of the sample is a study of blood T cell repertoires in COVID-19. Study background: COVID-19 samples collected from the United States, Italy and Spain covered acute and convalescent phases.

Sequenced material: peripheral blood. The source of this sequence is a woman aged 80 or over with acute or convalescent COVID-19.

CDR3 nucleotide sequence: TGTGCCAGCAGTTTAATGGGCAGGTCGACGGATTTAAATCAGCCCCAGCATTTT. Its translation is CASSLMGRSTDLNQPQHF. The V call is TRBV28, the J call TRBJ1-5; D ambiguous. The CDR3 is 18 amino acids. V gave up 2 bases and J gave up 4 bases, with 21 bases separating them. The germline V gene has CDR1 MDHEN and CDR2 SYDVKM. Full variable domain (missing parts from reference TRBV28 and TRBJ1-5): DVKVTQSSRYLVKRTGEKVFLECVQDMDHENMFWYRQDPGLGLRLIYFSYDVKMKEKGDIPEGYSVSREKKERFSLILESASTNQTSMYLCASSLMGRSTDLNQPQHFGDGTRLSIL.